This T cell receptor beta chain was profiled in a study of blood T cells in healthy people across ages. Alongside a J-beta primer mix, a sample-barcoded 5' primer served in a second PCR lasting 7 to 11 cycles. From the 5' RACE reads, TCRdb called clonotypes with MiXCR, one entry per CDR3 protein. This sample yields around 2 million distinct CDR3 sequences, of which approximately 40% are seen a single time; 20% to 25% belongs to the top ten. The CDR3 totals 15 residues. Germline V gives CDR1 SGHTA, CDR2 FQGNSA. The V and J ends lost 1 base and 3 bases respectively, with 9 bases between them. The sample taken for sequencing was blood. This clonotype originated in a human donor in good health. The rearrangement links TRBV7-2 to TRBJ2-2; D unresolved. CDR3: CASSLVVRHTGELFF. DNA of the CDR3: TGTGCCAGCAGCTTAGTTGTCAGACACACCGGGGAGCTGTTTTTT.